What follows are 21 T cell receptor beta chains derived from one specimen sequenced in a study of blood T cells in healthy people across ages. PCR was performed a second time for roughly 7 to 12 cycles using a sample-barcoded 5' primer and a J-beta primer mix. TCRdb independently ran MiXCR on the 5' RACE reads; one entry per CDR3 protein. Of fewer than 950,000 distinct CDR3 sequences listed, approximately 35% are singletons. Sample: blood. All receptors come from a man between 18 and 29 years old in good health.

This clonotype was counted a few times. This chain connects TRBV7-2 to TRBJ2-3, with D perhaps being TRBD1 or TRBD2 (6 bases each). CDR1 and CDR2 from the germline V gene are SGHTA and FQGNSA. The ends were cut back, 11 bases at V and 0 bases at J, with 18 bases in the middle. This CDR3 has 15 amino acids. The CDR3 spells CASMGAGLSTDTQYF. In nucleotides, the CDR3 is TGTGCCTCCATGGGGGCGGGGCTTAGCACAGATACGCAGTATTTT.

This clonotype showed up just a few times. V gene TRBV2 combines with J gene TRBJ1-1; TRBD1 matches at 8 bases. The germline CDR1 and CDR2 sequences are SNHLY and FYNNEI. With V trimmed by 5 bases and J by 4 bases, 9 bases remained unmatched. The CDR3 is 15 residues long. CDR3 protein: CASSIRRGLGTEAFF. CDR3 DNA sequence: TGTGCCAGCAGTATACGCAGGGGGCTCGGCACTGAAGCTTTCTTT.

This clonotype was seen at least ten times. V usage is TRBV5-1 and J usage is TRBJ2-7; D unresolved. Trimming left V 0 bases short and J 5 bases short, with 21 bases between. Germline CDR1 is SGHRS and CDR2 is YFSETQ. The CDR3 sequence is 17 residues long. CDR3 residues: CASSLARTTQNRDEQYF. The CDR3 region has the DNA TGCGCCAGCAGCTTGGCCCGAACGACCCAAAATAGGGACGAGCAGTACTTC.

The gene calls are TRBV4-1 and TRBJ1-2, with TRBD1 identical over 7 bases. With V trimmed by 11 bases and J by 4 bases, 13 bases remained unmatched. The CDR3 has 14 amino acids. CDR1 is MGHRA and CDR2 is YSYEKL in the germline V gene. CDR3 DNA: TGCGCCTCGTGGGACAGAGGAGCGCCCTATGGCTACACCTTC. It translates to CASWDRGAPYGYTF.

The chain uses TRBV29-1 and TRBJ1-2; 8 bases line up with TRBD1. The CDR3 covers 16 residues. V lost 4 bases and J lost 2; bases outside the gene matches: 12. Germline V gene data show CDR1 as SQVTM and CDR2 as ANQGSEA. The CDR3 DNA follows: TGCAGCGTTGGCTCTAGCATCAGGGGGCAGAACTATGGCTACACCTTC. Its translation is CSVGSSIRGQNYGYTF.

The table lists this clonotype with a few counts. The chain uses TRBV20-1 and TRBJ2-6; D ambiguous. V was cut by 2 bases and J by 1 base, with 3 bases left in between. Germline lookup yields CDR1 DFQATT and CDR2 SNEGSKA (reference sequence). There are 13 residues in the CDR3. CDR3 sequence: CSARISGANVLTF. The CDR3 nucleotides read TGCAGTGCTAGAATATCTGGGGCCAACGTCCTGACTTTC.

There are a few counts of this clonotype. This chain connects TRBV3-1 to TRBJ2-1; possibly TRBD2 for D (6 bases). Germline loops: CDR1 LGHDT, CDR2 YNNKEL (reference sequence). The V end was cut by 1 base, the J end by 11 bases, with 12 bases between. The CDR3 runs 13 residues. The CDR3 region is CASSQVGGDKQFF. The CDR3 nucleotides are TGTGCCAGCAGCCAAGTAGGAGGGGATAAGCAGTTCTTC.

The genes are TRBV19 and TRBJ2-3; weak D call: TRBD1 (6 bases). V lost 6 bases and J lost 1, with 11 bases in between. The germline CDR1 and CDR2 sequences are LNHDA and SQIVND (reference sequence). The CDR3 is 14 residues long. The chain's CDR3 is CASRNPGGTDTQYF. The CDR3 DNA follows: TGTGCCAGTAGAAATCCAGGGGGCACAGATACGCAGTATTTT. Variable domain in full (rest from reference TRBV19 and TRBJ2-3): DGGITQSPKYLFRKEGQNVTLSCEQNLNHDAMYWYRQDPGQGLRLIYYSQIVNDFQKGDIAEGYSVSREKKESFPLTVTSAQKNPTAFYLCASRNPGGTDTQYFGPGTRLTVL.

This clonotype turned up a few times. This chain joins TRBV5-1 and TRBJ2-3; 7 positions agree with TRBD2. The trim removed 0 bases at V and 1 base at J, leaving 5 bases unmatched. Germline CDR1 and CDR2: SGHRS and YFSETQ. This CDR3 spans 16 amino acids. The CDR3 nucleotides read TGCGCCAGCAGCTTGGTGTCGGCGGGGGGCACAGATACGCAGTATTTT. The encoded protein is CASSLVSAGGTDTQYF.

As concerns this clonotype: The junction shows a germline mismatch at one end, possibly a read error. The chain recombines TRBV4-1 with TRBJ1-6, with unresolved D. Germline-derived CDR1 and CDR2 are MGHRA and YSYEKL. The CDR3 is 15 residues long. As DNA, the CDR3 is TGCGCCAGCAGCCAAGATTGGGTGGCCGGTTCACCCCCCCACTTT. Its protein is CASSQDWVAGSPPHF.

The chain uses TRBV7-6 and TRBJ2-7; D remains unclear. Germline V gives CDR1 SGHVS, CDR2 FNYEAQ. Trimming removed 3 bases from V and 7 bases from J, with 16 bases in between. The CDR3 sequence is 14 residues long. CDR3 in DNA: TGTGCCAGCAGCTTGAGCCTTATTTACAATGAGCAGTACTTC. Translating gives CASSLSLIYNEQYF. Drawing the rest from reference TRBV7-6 and TRBJ2-7, the complete variable domain is GAGVSQSPRYKVTKRGQDVALRCDPISGHVSLYWYRQALGQGPEFLTYFNYEAQQDKSGLPNDRFSAERPEGSISTLTIQRTEQRDSAMYRCASSLSLIYNEQYFGPGTRLTVT.

This sequence joins TRBV20-1 and TRBJ2-5, with D tentatively TRBD1 or TRBD2 (5 bases each). V was pared by 0 bases and J by 4 bases, with 12 bases between. CDR3 length equals 14 residues. Germline CDR1 and CDR2: DFQATT and SNEGSKA (reference sequence). As DNA, the CDR3 is TGCAGTGCTAGAGATGCCAGGGCGGGAGAGACCCAGTACTTC. Translated: CSARDARAGETQYF.

This clonotype appeared a few times. The chain uses TRBV5-1 and TRBJ2-5; D possibly corresponds to TRBD2 (5 bases). The CDR3 sequence is 14 residues long. Germline lookup yields CDR1 SGHRS and CDR2 YFSETQ. V gave up 4 bases and J gave up 11 bases, with 21 bases separating them. The CDR3 here is CASSVAGLYNEQYF. CDR3 DNA: TGCGCCAGCAGCGTGGCCGGACTTTACAATGAGCAGTACTTC.

This clonotype appeared a few times. This chain uses TRBV4-3 with TRBJ2-2, with 8 bases lining up with TRBD1. Germline V gene sequence: CDR1 LGHNA, CDR2 YSLEER. The CDR3 contains 19 residues. Trimming removed 0 bases from V and 3 bases from J; junction bases left unmatched: 12. CDR3 nucleotides: TGCGCCAGCAGCCAAGATCCCCCTGGGACAGGTGATTACACCGGGGAGCTGTTTTTT. This gives the protein CASSQDPPGTGDYTGELFF.

A few counts support this clonotype. The chain joins TRBV6-5 to TRBJ1-2; 7 nucleotides line up with TRBD1. Trimming cost V 7 bases and J 0 bases; bases outside gene matches: 5. CDR3 length equals 14 residues. From germline, CDR1 is MNHEY and CDR2 SVGAGI. The CDR3 protein is CASTDREANYGYTF. DNA of the CDR3: TGTGCCAGCACCGACAGGGAGGCTAACTATGGCTACACCTTC.

There are a few counts of this clonotype. CDR3 nucleotide sequence: TGTGCCAGCAGTTCGCCACAATCCTATAATTCACCCCTCCACTTT. Its protein is CASSSPQSYNSPLHF. This chain joins TRBV28 and TRBJ1-6; D uncertain. V lost 4 bases and J lost 1, with 8 bases in between. Germline CDR1 MDHEN, CDR2 SYDVKM. The CDR3 totals 15 residues.

The table lists this clonotype with many counts. V is TRBV12-3 or TRBV12-4 and J is TRBJ2-7; D gene uncertain. The CDR3 totals 14 residues. Trimming stripped 5 bases from V and 2 bases from J, with 13 bases between. The CDR3 nucleotides read TGTGCCAGCAGTAATGGGCCCGGAACCTACGAGCAGTACTTC. It encodes CASSNGPGTYEQYF.

In the case of this clonotype: Possible read error: a much larger clone is one base away. The chain couples TRBV20-1 to TRBJ2-3, with 7 bases matching TRBD2. Trimming cost V 6 bases and J 2 bases; bases outside gene matches: 11. The germline V gene has CDR1 DFQATT and CDR2 SNEGSKA (reference sequence). The CDR3 runs 15 residues. CDR3 sequence: CSAALTGGFTDTQYF. The CDR3 DNA reads as TGCAGTGCCGCACTAACGGGGGGATTCACAGATACGCAGTATTTT.

The gene calls are TRBV25-1 and TRBJ1-1; maybe TRBD1 (5 bases). CDR3 size: 14 residues. Trimming stripped 7 bases from V and 4 bases from J, with 16 bases between. Germline lookup yields CDR1 MGHDK and CDR2 SYGVNS. The DNA of the CDR3 is TGTGCCAGCACCCCGGGGGGGGGAGGCACTGAAGCTTTCTTT. Amino acids: CASTPGGGGTEAFF.

Details on this clonotype: One base away lies a much larger clone, so this may be a sequencing read error. The J gene is TRBJ2-5, the V gene TRBV6-5; D uncertain. This CDR3 is built from 12 residues. The V end was cut by 7 bases, the J end by 11 bases, with 17 bases between. Per the germline V gene, CDR1 is MNHEY and CDR2 is SVGAGI. The DNA for the CDR3 is TGTGCCAGCATGGCCAGTAAGGATGAGCAGTACTTC. It yields the protein CASMASKDEQYF.

The chain is built from TRBV29-1 and TRBJ2-3; 7 bases line up with TRBD1. V dropped 6 bases and J dropped 0; count of bases not matched to a gene: 6. Germline CDR1 and CDR2: SQVTM and ANQGSEA. The CDR3 has 14 amino acids. This CDR3 is CSVKTGQSTDTQYF. CDR3 DNA: TGCAGCGTCAAGACGGGACAGAGCACAGATACGCAGTATTTT.